The 9 T cell receptor beta chains reported below all come from one sample, sequenced in a study of T cell clonality in common variable immunodeficiency. Profiling relied on immunoSEQ multiplex PCR, and the TCRdb table lists in-frame clones only, not all of them. The specimen has 35,000 to 45,000 clones, none found just once. The sequencing input was peripheral blood mononuclear cells. These receptors originate from a person aged 18 to 75 in good health.

This clone was counted many times. The read ends 3 residues early relative to the CDR3; the germline J gene fills the gap. The rearrangement links TRBV29-1 to TRBJ2-5; no clear D. With 8 bases removed from V and 5 bases from J, the gap between germline ends came to 12 bases. The CDR3 has 11 residues. The germline V gene encodes CDR1 SQVTM and CDR2 ANQGSEA. Incomplete CDR3 DNA: TGCAGCTACATTTCAATTGAGACC. Translated: CSYISIET. The CDR3, in full, reads CSYISIETQYF.

Comments on this clone: A read error may produce the germline difference seen at one junction end. The read terminates 3 residues before the CDR3 end, so the remaining end is supplied by the germline J gene. V and J are TRBV7-7 and TRBJ2-1, with 7 bases lining up with TRBD1. This CDR3 is 16 amino acids long. Germline values: CDR1 SSHAT, CDR2 FNYEAQ (reference sequence). The CDR3 loop reads CASSLIAPAGGGEQFF. The sequenced CDR3 bases are TGTGCTAGCAGCTTAATCGCTCCGGCAGGGGGTGGTGAG.

This clone has at least ten counts. From the germline J gene comes the end of the CDR3, since the read stops 3 residues before it. V and J are TRBV5-1 and TRBJ2-1; 8 nucleotides line up with TRBD2. V shed 4 bases, J shed 4 bases, and the junction held 10 bases outside the gene matches. The germline V gene encodes CDR1 SGHRS and CDR2 YFSETQ. CDR3 length equals 16 residues. This chain's CDR3 is CASSLVAGGTYNEQFF. The part of the CDR3 DNA that was read is TGCGCCAGCAGCCTGGTCGCGGGGGGTACTTACAATGAG.

This clone has a count of ten or more. The read terminates 3 residues ahead of where the CDR3 ends, so the germline J gene completes it. This chain connects TRBV10-3 to TRBJ2-7; D possibly corresponds to TRBD1 (6 bases). The CDR3 extends over 12 amino acids. Germline values: CDR1 ENHRY, CDR2 SYGVKD. The V gene lost 4 bases and the J gene lost 3 bases, with 7 bases spanning the gap. This CDR3 is CAISGTDYEQYF. CDR3 DNA, as far as it was read: TGTGCCATCAGTGGGACAGACTACGAG.

This clone was counted many times. The CDR3 end lies 3 residues beyond the end of the read and is filled in from the germline J gene. This sequence joins TRBV20-1 and TRBJ1-1; 9 bases agree with TRBD1. CDR3 length: 13 amino acids. Per the germline V gene, CDR1 is DFQATT and CDR2 is SNEGSKA (reference sequence). The ends lost 6 bases at V and 4 bases at J; junction bases unmatched: 6. CDR3 amino acids: CSARTGGRTEAFF. CDR3 DNA (partial): TGCAGTGCCCGAACAGGGGGCCGCACTGAA.

This clone was observed at least ten times. The CDR3 extends 3 residues past the end of the read, so its final part is completed from the germline J gene. V gene TRBV7-9 combines with J gene TRBJ2-7, with 8 bases identical to TRBD2. After removal of 0 bases from V and 3 bases from J, the junction contained 4 bases not matched to a gene. This CDR3 has 15 amino acids. Germline V gene data show CDR1 as SEHNR and CDR2 as FQNEAQ (reference sequence). The CDR3 protein is CASSLAVSGGYEQYF. Partial CDR3 DNA: TGTGCCAGCAGCTTAGCGGTCAGCGGGGGCTACGAG.

This clone is medium-sized by share. The CDR3 end falls 3 residues outside the read, so it is completed with the germline J gene. The rearrangement links TRBV6-8 to TRBJ2-2; D remains unclear. V was trimmed by 0 bases and J by 3 bases, leaving 11 bases between them. The CDR3 is made up of 16 amino acids. CDR1 and CDR2 from the germline V gene are MNHGY and SAAAGT. CDR3 residues: CASSYSIQNYTGELFF. CDR3 bases read: TGTGCCAGCAGTTACTCGATTCAGAATTACACCGGGGAG.

This clone was observed many times. Read sequence stops 3 residues before the CDR3 end, and the germline J gene provides the missing end. The rearrangement uses TRBV19 and TRBJ1-4; no definite D call. This CDR3 has 13 residues. V gave up 3 bases and J gave up 5 bases, with 7 bases separating them. Per the germline V gene, CDR1 is LNHDA and CDR2 is SQIVND (reference sequence). Partial CDR3 DNA: TGTGCCAGTAGTATCTCGAGGAATGAAAAA. Its translation is CASSISRNEK. The CDR3 as a whole reads CASSISRNEKLFF. The whole variable domain, remainder taken from reference TRBV19 and TRBJ1-4, is DGGITQSPKYLFRKEGQNVTLSCEQNLNHDAMYWYRQDPGQGLRLIYYSQIVNDFQKGDIAEGYSVSREKKESFPLTVTSAQKNPTAFYLCASSISRNEKLFFGSGTQLSVL.

This clone was found many times. The missing CDR3 end, 3 residues past where the read stops, is filled in from the germline J gene. The chain carries TRBV19 and TRBJ2-1, with D maybe TRBD2 (7 bases). The germline gives CDR1 LNHDA, CDR2 SQIVND (reference sequence). V was pared by 4 bases and J by 2 bases, with 9 bases between. There are 14 residues in the CDR3. CDR3: CASSTGGPYNEQFF. The part of the CDR3 DNA that was read is TGTGCCAGTAGTACCGGGGGGCCCTACAATGAG.